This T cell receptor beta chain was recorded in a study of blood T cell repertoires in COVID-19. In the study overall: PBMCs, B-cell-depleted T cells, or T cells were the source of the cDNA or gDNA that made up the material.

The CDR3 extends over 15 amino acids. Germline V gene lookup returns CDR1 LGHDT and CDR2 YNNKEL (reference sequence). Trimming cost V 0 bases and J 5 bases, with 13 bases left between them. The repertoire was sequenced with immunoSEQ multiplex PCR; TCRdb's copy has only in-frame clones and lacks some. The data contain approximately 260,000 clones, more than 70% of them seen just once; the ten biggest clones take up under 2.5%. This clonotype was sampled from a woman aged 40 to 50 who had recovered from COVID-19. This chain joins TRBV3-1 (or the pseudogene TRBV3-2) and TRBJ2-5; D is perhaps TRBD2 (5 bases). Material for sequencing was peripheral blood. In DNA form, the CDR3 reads TGTGCCAGCAGCCAAGACCCGGTACCGGGGGAGACCCAGTACTTC. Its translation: CASSQDPVPGETQYF.